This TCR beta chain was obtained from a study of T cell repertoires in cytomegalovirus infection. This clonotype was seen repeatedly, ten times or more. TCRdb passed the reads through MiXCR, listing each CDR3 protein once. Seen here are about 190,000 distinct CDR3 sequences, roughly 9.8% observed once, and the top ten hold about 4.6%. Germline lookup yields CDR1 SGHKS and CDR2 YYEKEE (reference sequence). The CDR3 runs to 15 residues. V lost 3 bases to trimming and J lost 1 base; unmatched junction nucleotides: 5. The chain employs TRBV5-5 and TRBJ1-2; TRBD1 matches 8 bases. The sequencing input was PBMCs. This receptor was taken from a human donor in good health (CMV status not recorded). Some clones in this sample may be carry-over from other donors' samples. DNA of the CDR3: TGTGCCAGCAGCTCCTGGACAGGGCTTAACTATGGCTACACCTTC. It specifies CASSSWTGLNYGYTF.